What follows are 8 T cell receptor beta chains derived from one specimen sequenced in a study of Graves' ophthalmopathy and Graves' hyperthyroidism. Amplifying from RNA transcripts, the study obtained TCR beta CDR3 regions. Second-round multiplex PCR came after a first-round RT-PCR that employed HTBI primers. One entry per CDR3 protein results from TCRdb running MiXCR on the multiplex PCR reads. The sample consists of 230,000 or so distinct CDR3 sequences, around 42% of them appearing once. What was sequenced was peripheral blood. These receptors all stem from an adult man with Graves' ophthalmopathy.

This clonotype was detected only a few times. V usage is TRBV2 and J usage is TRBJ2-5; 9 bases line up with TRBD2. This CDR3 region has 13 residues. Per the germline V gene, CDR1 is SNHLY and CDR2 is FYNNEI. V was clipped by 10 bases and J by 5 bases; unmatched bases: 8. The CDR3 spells CANRRGGRETQYF. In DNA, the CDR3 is TGTGCCAACCGGCGGGGGGGCCGTGAGACCCAGTACTTC.

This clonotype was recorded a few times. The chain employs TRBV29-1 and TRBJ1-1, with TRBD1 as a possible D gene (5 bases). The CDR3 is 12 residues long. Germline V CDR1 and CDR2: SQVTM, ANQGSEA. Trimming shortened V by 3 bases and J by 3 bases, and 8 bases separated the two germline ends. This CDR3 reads CSVDMGDTEAFF. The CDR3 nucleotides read TGCAGCGTTGATATGGGGGACACTGAAGCTTTCTTT.

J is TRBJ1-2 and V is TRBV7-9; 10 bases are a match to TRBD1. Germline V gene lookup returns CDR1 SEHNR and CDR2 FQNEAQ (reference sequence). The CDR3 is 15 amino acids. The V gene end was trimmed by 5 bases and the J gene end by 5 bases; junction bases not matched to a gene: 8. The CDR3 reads CASSIPGTGAYGYTF. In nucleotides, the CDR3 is TGTGCCAGCAGCATCCCCGGGACAGGGGCGTATGGCTACACCTTC.

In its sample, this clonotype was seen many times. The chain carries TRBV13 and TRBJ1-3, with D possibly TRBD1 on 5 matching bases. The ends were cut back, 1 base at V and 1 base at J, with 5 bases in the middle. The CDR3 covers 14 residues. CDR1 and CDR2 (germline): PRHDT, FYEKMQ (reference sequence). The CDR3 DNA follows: TGTGCCAGCAGCTTAGCAGGGTCTGGAAACACCATATATTTT. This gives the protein CASSLAGSGNTIYF.

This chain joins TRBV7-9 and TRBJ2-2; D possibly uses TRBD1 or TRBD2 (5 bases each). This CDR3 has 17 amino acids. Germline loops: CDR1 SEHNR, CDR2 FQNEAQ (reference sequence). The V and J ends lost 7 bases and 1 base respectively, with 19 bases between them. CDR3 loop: CASTPRWETENTGELFF. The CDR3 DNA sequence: TGTGCCAGCACCCCCCGTTGGGAGACAGAGAACACCGGGGAGCTGTTTTTT.

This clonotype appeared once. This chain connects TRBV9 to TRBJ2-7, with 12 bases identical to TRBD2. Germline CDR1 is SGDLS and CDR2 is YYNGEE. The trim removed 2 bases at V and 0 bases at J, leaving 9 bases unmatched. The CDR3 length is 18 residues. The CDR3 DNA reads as TGTGCCAGCAGCGTGGGACTAGCGGGCCGGGGGATCTCCTACGAGCAGTACTTC. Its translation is CASSVGLAGRGISYEQYF.

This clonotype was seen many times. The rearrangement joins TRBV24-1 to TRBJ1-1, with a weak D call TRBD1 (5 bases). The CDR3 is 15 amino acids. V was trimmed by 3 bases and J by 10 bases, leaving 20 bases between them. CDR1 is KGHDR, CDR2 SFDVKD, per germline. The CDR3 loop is CATSDPLGRHQGAFF. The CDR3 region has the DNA TGTGCCACCAGTGATCCTCTAGGGAGGCACCAGGGAGCTTTCTTT.

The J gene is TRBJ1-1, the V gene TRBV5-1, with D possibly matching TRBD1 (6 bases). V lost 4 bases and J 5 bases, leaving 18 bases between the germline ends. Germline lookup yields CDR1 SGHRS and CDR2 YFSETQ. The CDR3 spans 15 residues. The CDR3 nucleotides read TGCGCCAGCAGCCGTGACGGGGGCCGGGGTACTGAAGCTTTCTTT. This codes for CASSRDGGRGTEAFF.